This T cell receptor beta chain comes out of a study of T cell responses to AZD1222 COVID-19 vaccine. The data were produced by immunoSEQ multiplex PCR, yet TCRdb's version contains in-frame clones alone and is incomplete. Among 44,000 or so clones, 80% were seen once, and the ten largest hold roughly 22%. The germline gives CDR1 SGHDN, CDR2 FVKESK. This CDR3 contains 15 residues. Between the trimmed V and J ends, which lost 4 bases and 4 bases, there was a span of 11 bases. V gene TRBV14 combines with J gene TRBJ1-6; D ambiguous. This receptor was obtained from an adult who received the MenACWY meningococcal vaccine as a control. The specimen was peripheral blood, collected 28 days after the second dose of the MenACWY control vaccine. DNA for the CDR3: TGTGCCAGCAGCCGCCAAACAACTTATAATTCACCCCTCCACTTT. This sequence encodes CASSRQTTYNSPLHF. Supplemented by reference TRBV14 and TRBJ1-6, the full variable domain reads EAGVTQFPSHSVIEKGQTVTLRCDPISGHDNLYWYRRVMGKEIKFLLHFVKESKQDESGMPNNRFLAERTGGTYSTLKVQPAELEDSGVYFCASSRQTTYNSPLHFGNGTRLTVT.